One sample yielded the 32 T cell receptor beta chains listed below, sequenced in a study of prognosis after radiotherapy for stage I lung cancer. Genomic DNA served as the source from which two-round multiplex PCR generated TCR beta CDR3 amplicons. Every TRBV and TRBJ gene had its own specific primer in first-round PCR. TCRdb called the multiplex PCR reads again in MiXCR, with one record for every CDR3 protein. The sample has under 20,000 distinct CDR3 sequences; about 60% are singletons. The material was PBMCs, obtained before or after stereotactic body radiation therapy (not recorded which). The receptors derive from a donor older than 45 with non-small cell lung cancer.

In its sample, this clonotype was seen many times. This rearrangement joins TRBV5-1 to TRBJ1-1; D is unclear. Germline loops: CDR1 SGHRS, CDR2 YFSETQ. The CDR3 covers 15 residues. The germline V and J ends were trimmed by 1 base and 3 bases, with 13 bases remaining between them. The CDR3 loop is CASSLRGDGDTEAFF. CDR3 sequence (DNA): TGCGCCAGCAGCTTGAGAGGCGACGGGGACACTGAAGCTTTCTTT.

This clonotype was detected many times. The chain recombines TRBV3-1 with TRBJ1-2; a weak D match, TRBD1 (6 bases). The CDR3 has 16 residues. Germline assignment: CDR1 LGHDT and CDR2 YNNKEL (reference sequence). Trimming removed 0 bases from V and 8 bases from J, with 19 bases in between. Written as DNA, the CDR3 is TGTGCCAGCAGCCAAGAACCGGGGGCCCCAGGGAAGGGCTACACCTTC. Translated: CASSQEPGAPGKGYTF.

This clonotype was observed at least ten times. The CDR3, as DNA: TGTGCCAGTAGTATACAGGGGTACACTGAAGCTTTCTTT. It yields the protein CASSIQGYTEAFF. The rearrangement joins TRBV19 to TRBJ1-1; the D gene is possibly TRBD1 (6 bases). V was pared by 2 bases and J by 3 bases, with 7 bases between. This CDR3 comprises 13 residues. Germline CDR1 is LNHDA and CDR2 is SQIVND (reference sequence).

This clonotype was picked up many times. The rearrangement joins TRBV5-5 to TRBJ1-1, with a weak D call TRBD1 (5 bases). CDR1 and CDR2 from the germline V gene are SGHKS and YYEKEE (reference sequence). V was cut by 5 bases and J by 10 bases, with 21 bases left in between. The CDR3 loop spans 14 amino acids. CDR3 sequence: CASRFRMDQGAAFF. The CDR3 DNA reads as TGTGCCAGCAGATTTCGTATGGATCAGGGTGCAGCTTTCTTT.

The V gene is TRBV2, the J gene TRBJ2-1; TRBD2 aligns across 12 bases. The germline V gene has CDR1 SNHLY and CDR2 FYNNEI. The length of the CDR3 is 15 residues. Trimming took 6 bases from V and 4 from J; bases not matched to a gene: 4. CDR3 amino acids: CASSEGLAGYNEQFF. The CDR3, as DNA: TGTGCCAGCAGCGAGGGACTAGCGGGTTACAATGAGCAGTTCTTC.

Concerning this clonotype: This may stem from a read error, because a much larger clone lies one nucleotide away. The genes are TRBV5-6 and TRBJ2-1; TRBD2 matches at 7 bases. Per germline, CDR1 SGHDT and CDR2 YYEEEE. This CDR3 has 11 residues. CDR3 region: CAGSWGGEQFF. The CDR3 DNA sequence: TGTGCCGGCAGCTGGGGAGGGGAGCAGTTCTTC. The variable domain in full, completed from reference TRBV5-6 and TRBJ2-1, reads DAGVTQSPTHLIKTRGQQVTLRCSPKSGHDTVSWYQQALGQGPQFIFQYYEEEERQRGNFPDRFSGHQFPNYSSELNVNALLLGDSALYLCAGSWGGEQFFGPGTRLTVL.

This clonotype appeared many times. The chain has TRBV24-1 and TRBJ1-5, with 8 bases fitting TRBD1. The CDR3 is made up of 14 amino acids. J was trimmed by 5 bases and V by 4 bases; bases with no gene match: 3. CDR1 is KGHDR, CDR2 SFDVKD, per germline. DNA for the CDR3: TGTGCCACCAGTGACTCGACAGGGGATCAGCCCCAGCATTTT. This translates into CATSDSTGDQPQHF.

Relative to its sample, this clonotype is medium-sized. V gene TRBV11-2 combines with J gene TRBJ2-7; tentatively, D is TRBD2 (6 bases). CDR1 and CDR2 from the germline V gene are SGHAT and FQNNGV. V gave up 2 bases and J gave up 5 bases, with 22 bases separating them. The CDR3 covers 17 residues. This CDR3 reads CASSLRVVGRLRHEQYF. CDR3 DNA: TGTGCCAGCAGCTTACGTGTCGTGGGGAGGCTACGACACGAGCAGTACTTC.

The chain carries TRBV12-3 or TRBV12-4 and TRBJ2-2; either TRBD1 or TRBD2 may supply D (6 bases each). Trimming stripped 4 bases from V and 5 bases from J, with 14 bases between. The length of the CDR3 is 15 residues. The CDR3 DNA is TGTGCCAGCAGTTCCCGGGGGCGAAGGACCGGGGAGCTGTTTTTT. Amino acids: CASSSRGRRTGELFF.

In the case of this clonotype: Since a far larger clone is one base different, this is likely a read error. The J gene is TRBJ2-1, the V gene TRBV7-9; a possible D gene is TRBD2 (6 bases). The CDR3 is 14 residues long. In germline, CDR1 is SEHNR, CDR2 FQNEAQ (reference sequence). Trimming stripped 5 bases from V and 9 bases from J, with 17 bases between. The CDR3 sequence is CASSRLSGEGEQFF. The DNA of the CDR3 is TGTGCCAGCAGCCGACTATCGGGAGAGGGTGAGCAGTTCTTC.

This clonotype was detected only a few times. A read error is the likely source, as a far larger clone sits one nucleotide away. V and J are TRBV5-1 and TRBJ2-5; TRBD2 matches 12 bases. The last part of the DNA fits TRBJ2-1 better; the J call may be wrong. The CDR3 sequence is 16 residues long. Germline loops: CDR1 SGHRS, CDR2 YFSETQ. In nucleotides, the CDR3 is TGCGCCAGCAGCCCCCCACTAGCGGGGGGAAACGATGAGCAGTTCTTC. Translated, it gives CASSPPLAGGNDEQFF.

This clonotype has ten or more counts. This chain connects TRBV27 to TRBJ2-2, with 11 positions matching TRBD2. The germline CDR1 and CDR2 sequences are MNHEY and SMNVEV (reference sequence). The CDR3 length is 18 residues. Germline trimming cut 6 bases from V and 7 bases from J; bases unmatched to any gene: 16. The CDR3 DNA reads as TGTGCCAGCAGAGGCATAGTAGCGGGAGGGCCGAGGGACGGGGAGCTGTTTTTT. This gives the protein CASRGIVAGGPRDGELFF.

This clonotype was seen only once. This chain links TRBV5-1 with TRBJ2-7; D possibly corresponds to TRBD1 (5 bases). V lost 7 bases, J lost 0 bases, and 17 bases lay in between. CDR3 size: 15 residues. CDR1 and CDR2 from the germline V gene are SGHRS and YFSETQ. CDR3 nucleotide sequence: TGCGCCAGCCAGGGCGGAACGCATCCCTCCTACGAGCAGTACTTC. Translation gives CASQGGTHPSYEQYF.

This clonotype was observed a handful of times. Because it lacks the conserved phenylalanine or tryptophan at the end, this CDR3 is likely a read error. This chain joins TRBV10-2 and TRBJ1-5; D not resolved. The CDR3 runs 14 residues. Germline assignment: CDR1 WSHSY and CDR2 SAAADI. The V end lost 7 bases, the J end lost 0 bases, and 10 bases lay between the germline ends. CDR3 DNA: TGCGCCAGCAAATTGACGGATAGCAATCAGCCCCAGCATCTT. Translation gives CASKLTDSNQPQHL.

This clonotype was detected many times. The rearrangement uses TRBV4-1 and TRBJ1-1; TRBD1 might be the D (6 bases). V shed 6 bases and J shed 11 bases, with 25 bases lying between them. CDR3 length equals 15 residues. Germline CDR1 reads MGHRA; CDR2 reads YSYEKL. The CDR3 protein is CASSPYTDSPASAFF. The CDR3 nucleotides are TGCGCCAGCAGTCCTTACACGGACAGCCCTGCTTCCGCTTTCTTT.

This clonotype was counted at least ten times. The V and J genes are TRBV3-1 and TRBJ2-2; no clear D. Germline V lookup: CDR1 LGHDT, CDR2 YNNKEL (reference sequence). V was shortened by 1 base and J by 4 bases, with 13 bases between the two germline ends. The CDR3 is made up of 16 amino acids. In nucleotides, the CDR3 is TGTGCCAGCAGCCAAGCTACTCTCGCGTCCACCGGGGAGCTGTTTTTT. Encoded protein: CASSQATLASTGELFF.

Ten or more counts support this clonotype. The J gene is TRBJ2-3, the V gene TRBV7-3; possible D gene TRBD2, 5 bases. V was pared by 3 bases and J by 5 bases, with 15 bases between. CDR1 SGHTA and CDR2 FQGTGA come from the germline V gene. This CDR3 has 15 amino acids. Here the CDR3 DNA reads TGTGCCAGCAGCTTTGCGGGTCGGACGCTAGATACGCAGTATTTT. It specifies CASSFAGRTLDTQYF. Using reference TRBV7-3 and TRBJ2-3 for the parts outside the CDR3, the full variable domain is GAGVSQTPSNKVTEKGKYVELRCDPISGHTALYWYRQSLGQGPEFLIYFQGTGAADDSGLPNDRFFAVRPEGSVSTLKIQRTERGDSAVYLCASSFAGRTLDTQYFGPGTRLTVL.

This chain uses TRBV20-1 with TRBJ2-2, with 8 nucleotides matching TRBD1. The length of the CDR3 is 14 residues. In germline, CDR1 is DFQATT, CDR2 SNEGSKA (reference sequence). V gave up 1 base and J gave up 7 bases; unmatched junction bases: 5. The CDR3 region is CSARGQGANGELFF. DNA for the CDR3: TGCAGTGCTAGAGGTCAGGGGGCGAACGGGGAGCTGTTTTTT.

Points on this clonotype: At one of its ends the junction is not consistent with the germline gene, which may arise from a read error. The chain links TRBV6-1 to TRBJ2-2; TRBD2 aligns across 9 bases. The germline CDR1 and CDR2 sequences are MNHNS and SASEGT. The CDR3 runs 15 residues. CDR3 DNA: TGTGCCAGCAGGGGAATAGCGGGAGACACCGGGGAGATGTTTTTT. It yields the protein CASRGIAGDTGEMFF.

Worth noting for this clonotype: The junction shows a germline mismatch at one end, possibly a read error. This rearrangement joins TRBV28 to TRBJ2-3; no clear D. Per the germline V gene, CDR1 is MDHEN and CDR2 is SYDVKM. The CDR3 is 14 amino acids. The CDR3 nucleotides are TGTGCCAGCAGTCCCGAATCTAGGTCAGATAAGCAGTATTTT. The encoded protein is CASSPESRSDKQYF.

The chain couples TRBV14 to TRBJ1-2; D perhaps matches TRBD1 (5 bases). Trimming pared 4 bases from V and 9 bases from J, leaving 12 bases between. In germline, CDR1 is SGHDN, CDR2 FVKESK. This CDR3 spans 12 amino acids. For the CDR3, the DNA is TGTGCCAGCAGCCGGGAGGGGAGAAGCTACACCTTC. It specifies CASSREGRSYTF.

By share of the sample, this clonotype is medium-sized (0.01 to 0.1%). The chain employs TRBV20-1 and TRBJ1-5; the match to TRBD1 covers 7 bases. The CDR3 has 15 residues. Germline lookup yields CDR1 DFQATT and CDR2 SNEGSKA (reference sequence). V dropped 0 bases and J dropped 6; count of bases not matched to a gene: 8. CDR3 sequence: CSARDTGERSQPQHF. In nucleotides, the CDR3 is TGCAGTGCTAGAGATACAGGGGAGAGGAGTCAGCCCCAGCATTTT.

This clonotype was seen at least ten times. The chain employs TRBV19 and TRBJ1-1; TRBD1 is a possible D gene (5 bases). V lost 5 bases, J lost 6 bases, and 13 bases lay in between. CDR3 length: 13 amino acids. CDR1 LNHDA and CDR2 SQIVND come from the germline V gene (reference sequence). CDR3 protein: CASSFQPGAEAFF. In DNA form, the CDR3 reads TGTGCCAGTAGTTTCCAGCCGGGGGCTGAAGCTTTCTTT.

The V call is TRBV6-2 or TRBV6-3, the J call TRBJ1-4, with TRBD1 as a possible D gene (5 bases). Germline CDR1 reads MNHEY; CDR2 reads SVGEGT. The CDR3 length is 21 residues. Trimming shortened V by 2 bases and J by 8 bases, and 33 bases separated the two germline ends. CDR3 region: CASSYGTGGSYVGREGEKLFF. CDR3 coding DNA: TGTGCCAGCAGTTACGGTACCGGCGGGTCATACGTAGGCAGGGAAGGCGAAAAACTGTTTTTT.

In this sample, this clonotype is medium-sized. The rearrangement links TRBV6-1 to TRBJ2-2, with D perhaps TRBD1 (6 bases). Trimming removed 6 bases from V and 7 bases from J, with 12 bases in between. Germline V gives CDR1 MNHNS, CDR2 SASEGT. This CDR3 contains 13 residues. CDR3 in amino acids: CASSPDRFGELFF. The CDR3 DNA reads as TGTGCCAGCAGCCCAGACAGGTTCGGGGAGCTGTTTTTT.

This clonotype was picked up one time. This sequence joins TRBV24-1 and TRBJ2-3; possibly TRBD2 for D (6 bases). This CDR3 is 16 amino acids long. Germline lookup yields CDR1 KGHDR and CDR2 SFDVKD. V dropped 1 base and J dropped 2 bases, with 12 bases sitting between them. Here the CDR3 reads CATSDFTGVNTDTQYF. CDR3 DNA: TGTGCCACCAGTGATTTTACGGGGGTAAACACAGATACGCAGTATTTT.

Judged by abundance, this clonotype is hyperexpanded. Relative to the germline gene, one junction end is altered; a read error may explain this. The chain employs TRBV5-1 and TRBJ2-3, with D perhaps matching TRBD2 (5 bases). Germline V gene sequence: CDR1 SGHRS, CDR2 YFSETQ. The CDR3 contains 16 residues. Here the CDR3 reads CASSLKLVIGTDTQYF. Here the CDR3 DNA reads TGTGCCAGCAGCTTAAAACTAGTCATAGGCACAGATACGCAGTATTTT.

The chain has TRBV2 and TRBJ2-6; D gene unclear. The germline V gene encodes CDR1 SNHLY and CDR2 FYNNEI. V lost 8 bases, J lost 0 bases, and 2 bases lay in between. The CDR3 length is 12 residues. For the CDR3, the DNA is TGTGCCAGCTACTCTGGGGCCAACGTCCTGACTTTC. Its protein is CASYSGANVLTF. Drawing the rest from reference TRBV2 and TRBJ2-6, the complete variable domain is EPEVTQTPSHQVTQMGQEVILRCVPISNHLYFYWYRQILGQKVEFLVSFYNNEISEKSEIFDDQFSVERPDGSNFTLKIRSTKLEDSAMYFCASYSGANVLTFGAGSRLTVL.

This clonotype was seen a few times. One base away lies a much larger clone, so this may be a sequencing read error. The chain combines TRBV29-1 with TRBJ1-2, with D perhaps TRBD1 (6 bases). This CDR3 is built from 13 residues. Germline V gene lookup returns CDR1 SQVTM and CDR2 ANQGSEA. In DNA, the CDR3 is TGCATCGCCGGGACACATGCTAACTATGGCTACACCTTC. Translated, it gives CIAGTHANYGYTF.

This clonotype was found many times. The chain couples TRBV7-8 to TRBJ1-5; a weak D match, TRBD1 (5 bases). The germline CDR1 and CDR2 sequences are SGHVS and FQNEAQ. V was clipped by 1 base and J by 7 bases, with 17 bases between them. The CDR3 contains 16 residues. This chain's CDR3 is CASSLERAPRGQPQHF. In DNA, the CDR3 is TGTGCCAGCAGCTTAGAGCGGGCTCCGCGGGGGCAGCCCCAGCATTTT.

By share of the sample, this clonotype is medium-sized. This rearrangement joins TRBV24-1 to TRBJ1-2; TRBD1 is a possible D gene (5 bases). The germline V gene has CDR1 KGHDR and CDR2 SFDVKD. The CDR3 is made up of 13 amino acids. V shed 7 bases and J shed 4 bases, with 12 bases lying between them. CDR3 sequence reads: CATSAGGGYGYTF. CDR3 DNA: TGTGCCACCAGCGCGGGCGGGGGCTATGGCTACACCTTC.

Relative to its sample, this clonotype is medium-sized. The CDR3: CASSAPSVNEQFF. CDR3 coding DNA: TGTGCCAGCAGTGCCCCTAGCGTAAATGAGCAGTTCTTC. This chain connects TRBV12-3 or TRBV12-4 to TRBJ2-1; D is perhaps TRBD2 (6 bases). This CDR3 region has 13 residues. Trimming took off 5 bases at V and 7 bases at J, with 12 bases between the two ends.